The 10 T cell receptor beta chains below were found in one sample sequenced in a study of shared clonotypes between healthy human individuals (dated by TCRdb to the early 2020s). Library prep was done by the immunoSEQ multiplex PCR assay. TCRdb limited this immuneACCESS table to in-frame rearrangements with V and J called. A share of clones is missing; checked studies link under half to unresolved V genes, and the rest is unexplained. For this sample there are around 980,000 clones; 70% to 80% appear just once. The ten largest clonotypes hold around 0.61% of the sample. Sequencing input: memory CD4+ T cells from PBMCs. Interpreted using the paper, the cell subset or site label stands for: CD45RA-negative fraction. The receptors come from a man aged 18-30 years in good health. Some clones in this sample may be carry-over from other donors' samples.

This clone appeared once. The chain is built from TRBV7-2 and TRBJ1-4, with D perhaps matching TRBD1 (5 bases). This CDR3 contains 14 residues. V was pared by 0 bases and J by 8 bases, with 10 bases between. Germline CDR1 is SGHTA and CDR2 is FQGNSA. The CDR3: CASSLALGAEKLFF. The DNA for the CDR3 is TGTGCCAGCAGCTTAGCGCTCGGGGCAGAAAAACTGTTTTTT.

V gene TRBV18 combines with J gene TRBJ2-3; 9 nucleotides align to TRBD2. The germline CDR1 and CDR2 sequences are KGHSH and LQKENI. The J segment lost 5 bases and the V segment lost 6 bases, leaving 6 bases of the junction unmatched. The CDR3 runs to 14 residues. This chain's CDR3 is CASSPGLAKDTQYF. The DNA for the CDR3 is TGTGCCAGCTCGCCGGGACTAGCAAAAGATACGCAGTATTTT. Full variable domain (missing parts from reference TRBV18 and TRBJ2-3): NAGVMQNPRHLVRRRGQEARLRCSPMKGHSHVYWYRQLPEEGLKFMVYLQKENIIDESGMPKERFSAEFPKEGPSILRIQQVVRGDSAAYFCASSPGLAKDTQYFGPGTRLTVL.

The DNA for the CDR3 is TGTGCCAGCTCACGATCCGGGGCGGCGGGCACTGAAGCTTTCTTT. It yields the protein CASSRSGAAGTEAFF. The V call is TRBV18, the J call TRBJ1-1; a weak D match, TRBD1 (5 bases). The CDR3 is 15 residues long. Germline CDR1 and CDR2: KGHSH and LQKENI. V dropped 4 bases and J dropped 4 bases, with 16 bases sitting between them. The whole variable domain, remainder taken from reference TRBV18 and TRBJ1-1, is NAGVMQNPRHLVRRRGQEARLRCSPMKGHSHVYWYRQLPEEGLKFMVYLQKENIIDESGMPKERFSAEFPKEGPSILRIQQVVRGDSAAYFCASSRSGAAGTEAFFGQGTRLTVV.

The chain uses TRBV4-1 and TRBJ2-5; no clear D. Germline V CDR1 and CDR2: MGHRA, YSYEKL. V lost 0 bases to trimming and J lost 0 bases, with 8 bases between them. CDR3 length: 15 residues. The CDR3 bases are TGCGCCAGCAGCCAAGATCCCCGGAACCAAGAGACCCAGTACTTC. It is translated as CASSQDPRNQETQYF.

This clone was recorded a few times. The genes are TRBV28 and TRBJ1-4; 7 bases fit TRBD1. Germline CDR1 and CDR2: MDHEN and SYDVKM. CDR3 size: 15 residues. V lost 5 bases and J lost 7; bases outside the gene matches: 10. CDR3 coding DNA: TGTGCCAGCAGTCCCCAGGGGGGCCGCTCTGAAAAACTGTTTTTT. Amino acids: CASSPQGGRSEKLFF.

The chain carries TRBV30 and TRBJ2-3, with TRBD2 matching over 7 bases. This CDR3 has 15 amino acids. Unmatched junction bases numbered 6, after V lost 0 bases and J lost 3 bases. Germline CDR1 reads GTSNPN; CDR2 reads SVGIG (reference sequence). This CDR3 reads CAWSVRGGGTDTQYF. DNA for the CDR3: TGTGCCTGGAGTGTACGCGGGGGAGGAACAGATACGCAGTATTTT.

The genes are TRBV30 and TRBJ1-1; D is uncertain. Germline V gene lookup returns CDR1 GTSNPN and CDR2 SVGIG (reference sequence). Deletions cut 2 bases from V and 0 bases from J, with 10 bases between. The CDR3 spans 14 residues. CDR3 sequence (DNA): TGTGCCTGGAGTCATCAGACGATGAACACTGAAGCTTTCTTT. Its translation is CAWSHQTMNTEAFF.

This clone came up once. The chain links TRBV6-1 to TRBJ1-6; D gene uncertain. Trimming took off 3 bases at V and 10 bases at J, with 4 bases between the two ends. The CDR3 length is 11 residues. Germline lookup yields CDR1 MNHNS and CDR2 SASEGT. CDR3 sequence: CASSDRSPLHF. The CDR3 DNA reads TGTGCCAGCAGTGATAGGTCACCCCTCCACTTT.

This chain connects TRBV19 to TRBJ2-2, with D unresolved. CDR1 is LNHDA, CDR2 SQIVND, per germline (reference sequence). V lost 5 bases to trimming and J lost 0 bases, with 13 bases between them. There are 16 residues in the CDR3. The CDR3 protein is CASSFPTPANTGELFF. For the CDR3, the DNA is TGTGCCAGTAGTTTTCCGACACCCGCGAACACCGGGGAGCTGTTTTTT. Supplemented by reference TRBV19 and TRBJ2-2, the full variable domain reads DGGITQSPKYLFRKEGQNVTLSCEQNLNHDAMYWYRQDPGQGLRLIYYSQIVNDFQKGDIAEGYSVSREKKESFPLTVTSAQKNPTAFYLCASSFPTPANTGELFFGEGSRLTVL.

The genes are TRBV6-1 and TRBJ2-1; D is ambiguous. The length of the CDR3 is 14 residues. The V gene lost 7 bases and the J gene lost 2 bases, with 12 bases spanning the gap. CDR1 and CDR2 from the germline V gene are MNHNS and SASEGT. CDR3 in DNA: TGTGCCAGCATCACAGTAGGGCCCTACAATGAGCAGTTCTTC. Residues: CASITVGPYNEQFF.